This T cell receptor (beta chain) was found in a study of PD-1 blockade in classical Hodgkin lymphoma. Turning to this clone: The antigen remains unidentified.

The table came from immunoSEQ multiplex PCR; TCRdb's copy has only in-frame clones and leaves some out. Among tens of thousands of clones listed, roughly 90% were seen once. The time point was: newly diagnosed, previously untreated cHL patient sample. Negative selection with magnetic separation was used to purify CD4+ T cells from thawed PBMCs. Comparison came from newly diagnosed, untreated classical Hodgkin lymphoma PBMCs. From germline, CDR1 is SQVTM and CDR2 ANQGSEA. The V end was cut by 1 base, the J end by 4 bases, with 13 bases between. There are 14 residues in the CDR3. Study outcomes and limitations: Reasons behind the repertoire differences stay unclear, perhaps disease activity or earlier therapy. Relative to healthy donors, newly diagnosed patients reportedly had lower baseline TCR diversity, which was reported as lower still in relapsed/refractory patients.

Source material: CD4+ T cells from blood. The source of this sequence is a human donor with classical Hodgkin lymphoma. The rearrangement links TRBV29-1 to TRBJ1-1; D perhaps matches TRBD1 (6 bases). CDR3 amino acids: CSVEVSGAGTEAFF. In DNA form, the CDR3 reads TGCAGCGTTGAAGTATCGGGGGCCGGCACTGAAGCTTTCTTT.